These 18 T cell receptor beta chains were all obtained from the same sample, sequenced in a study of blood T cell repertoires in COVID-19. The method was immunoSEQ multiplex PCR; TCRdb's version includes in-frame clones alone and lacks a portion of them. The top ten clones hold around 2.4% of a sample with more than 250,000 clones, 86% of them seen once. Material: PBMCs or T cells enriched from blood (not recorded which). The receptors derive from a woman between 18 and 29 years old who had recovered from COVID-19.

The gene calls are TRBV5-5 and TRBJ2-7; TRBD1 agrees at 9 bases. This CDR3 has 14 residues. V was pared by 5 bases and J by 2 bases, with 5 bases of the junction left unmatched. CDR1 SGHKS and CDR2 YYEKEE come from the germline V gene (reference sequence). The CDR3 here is CASRPGTGTYEQYF. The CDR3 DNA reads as TGTGCCAGCAGACCCGGGACAGGGACCTACGAGCAGTACTTC.

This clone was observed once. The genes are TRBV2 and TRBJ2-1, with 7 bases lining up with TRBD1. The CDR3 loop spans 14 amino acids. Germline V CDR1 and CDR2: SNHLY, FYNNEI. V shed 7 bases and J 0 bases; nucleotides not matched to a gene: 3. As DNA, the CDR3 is TGTGCCAGCATCTGGGACAGCTCCTACAATGAGCAGTTCTTC. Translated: CASIWDSSYNEQFF.

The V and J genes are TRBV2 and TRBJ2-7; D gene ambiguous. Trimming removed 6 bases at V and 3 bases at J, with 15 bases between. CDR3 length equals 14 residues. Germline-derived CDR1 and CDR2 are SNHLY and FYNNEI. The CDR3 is CASRRDKQNYEQYF. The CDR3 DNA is TGTGCCAGCAGACGCGACAAGCAGAACTACGAGCAGTACTTC.

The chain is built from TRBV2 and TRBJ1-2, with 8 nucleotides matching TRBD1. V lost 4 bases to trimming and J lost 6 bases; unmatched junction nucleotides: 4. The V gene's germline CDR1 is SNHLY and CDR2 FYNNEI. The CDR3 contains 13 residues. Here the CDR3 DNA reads TGTGCCAGCAGTGCGGACAGGGAACATGGCTACACCTTC. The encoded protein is CASSADREHGYTF.

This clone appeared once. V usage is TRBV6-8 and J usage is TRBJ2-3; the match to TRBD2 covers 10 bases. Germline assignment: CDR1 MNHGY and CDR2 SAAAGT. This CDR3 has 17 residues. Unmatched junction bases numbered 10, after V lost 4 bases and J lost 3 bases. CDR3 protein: CASSFNPPSGSTDTQYF. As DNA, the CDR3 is TGTGCCAGCAGTTTCAACCCCCCTAGCGGGAGTACAGATACGCAGTATTTT.

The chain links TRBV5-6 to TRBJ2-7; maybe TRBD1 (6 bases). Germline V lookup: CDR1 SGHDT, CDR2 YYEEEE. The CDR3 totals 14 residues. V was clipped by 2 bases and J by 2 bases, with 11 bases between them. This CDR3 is CASSLTSGAYEQYF. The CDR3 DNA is TGTGCCAGCAGCTTAACGTCAGGGGCCTACGAGCAGTACTTC.

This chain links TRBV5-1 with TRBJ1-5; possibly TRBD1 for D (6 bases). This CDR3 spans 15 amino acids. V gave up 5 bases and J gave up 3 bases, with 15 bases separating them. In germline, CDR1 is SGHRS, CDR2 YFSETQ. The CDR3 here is CASRPSDSDNQPQHF. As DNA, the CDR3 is TGCGCCAGCAGACCCTCGGACAGCGACAATCAGCCCCAGCATTTT. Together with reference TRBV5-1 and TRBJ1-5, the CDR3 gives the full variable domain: KAGVTQTPRYLIKTRGQQVTLSCSPISGHRSVSWYQQTPGQGLQFLFEYFSETQRNKGNFPGRFSGRQFSNSRSEMNVSTLELGDSALYLCASRPSDSDNQPQHFGDGTRLSIL.

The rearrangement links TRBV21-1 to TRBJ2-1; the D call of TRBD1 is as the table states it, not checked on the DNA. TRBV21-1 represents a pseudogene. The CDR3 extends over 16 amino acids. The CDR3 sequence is CASSVGTGPHYNEQFF. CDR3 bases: TGTGCCAGCAGCGTGGGTACAGGGCCCCACTACAATGAGCAGTTCTTC.

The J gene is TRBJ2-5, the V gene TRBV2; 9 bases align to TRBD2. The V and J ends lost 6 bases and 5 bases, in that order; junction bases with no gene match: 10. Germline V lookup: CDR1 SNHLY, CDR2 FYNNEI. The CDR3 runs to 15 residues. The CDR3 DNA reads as TGTGCCAGCAGAGAGGGACTAGCTGTCGGGGAGACCCAGTACTTC. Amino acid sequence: CASREGLAVGETQYF. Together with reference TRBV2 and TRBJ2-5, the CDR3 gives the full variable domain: EPEVTQTPSHQVTQMGQEVILRCVPISNHLYFYWYRQILGQKVEFLVSFYNNEISEKSEIFDDQFSVERPDGSNFTLKIRSTKLEDSAMYFCASREGLAVGETQYFGPGTRLLVL.

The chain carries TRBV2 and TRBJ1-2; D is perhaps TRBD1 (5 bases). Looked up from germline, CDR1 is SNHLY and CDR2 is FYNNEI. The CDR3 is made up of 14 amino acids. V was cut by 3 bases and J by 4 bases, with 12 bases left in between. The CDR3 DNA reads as TGTGCCAGCAGTGATAGGAAGGGGTCCTATGGCTACACCTTC. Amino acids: CASSDRKGSYGYTF.

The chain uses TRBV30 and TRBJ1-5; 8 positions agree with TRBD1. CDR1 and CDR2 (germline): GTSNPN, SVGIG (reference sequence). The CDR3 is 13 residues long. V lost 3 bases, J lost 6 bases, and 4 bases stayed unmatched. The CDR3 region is CAWRPGGGQPQHF. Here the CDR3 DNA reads TGTGCCTGGAGACCAGGGGGCGGTCAGCCCCAGCATTTT.

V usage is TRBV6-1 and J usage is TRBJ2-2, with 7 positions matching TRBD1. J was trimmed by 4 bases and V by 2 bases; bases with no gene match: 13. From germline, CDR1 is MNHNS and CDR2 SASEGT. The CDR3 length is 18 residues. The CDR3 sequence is CASSELDRVLSGTGELFF. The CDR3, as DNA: TGTGCCAGCAGTGAATTAGACAGGGTTCTTTCTGGCACCGGGGAGCTGTTTTTT.

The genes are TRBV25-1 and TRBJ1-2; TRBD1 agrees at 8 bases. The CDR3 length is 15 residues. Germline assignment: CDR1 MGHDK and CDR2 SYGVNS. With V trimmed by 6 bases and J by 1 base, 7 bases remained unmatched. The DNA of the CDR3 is TGTGCCAGCAGGGACACAGGGGGACTTAACTATGGCTACACCTTC. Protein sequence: CASRDTGGLNYGYTF.

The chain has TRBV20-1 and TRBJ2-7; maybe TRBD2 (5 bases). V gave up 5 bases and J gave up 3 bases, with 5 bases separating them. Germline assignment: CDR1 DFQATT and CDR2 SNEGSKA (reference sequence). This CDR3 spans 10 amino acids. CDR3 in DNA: TGCAGTGCTGCGGGCTACGAGCAGTACTTC. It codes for CSAAGYEQYF.

DNA for the CDR3: TGTGCCAGCAGCCTCCCCCGACAGAGCTCTGGAAACACCATATATTTT. Translation: CASSLPRQSSGNTIYF. V is TRBV7-9 and J is TRBJ1-3; a possible D gene is TRBD1 (5 bases). Between the trimmed V and J ends, which lost 5 bases and 0 bases, there was a span of 14 bases. The CDR3 has 16 amino acids. The germline gives CDR1 SEHNR, CDR2 FQNEAQ (reference sequence).

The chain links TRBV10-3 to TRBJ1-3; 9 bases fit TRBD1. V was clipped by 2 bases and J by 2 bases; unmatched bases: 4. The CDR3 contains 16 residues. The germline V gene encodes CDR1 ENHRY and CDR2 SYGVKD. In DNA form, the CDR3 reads TGTGCCATCAGTGAGCCGGGACAGGGAACTGGAAACACCATATATTTT. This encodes CAISEPGQGTGNTIYF.

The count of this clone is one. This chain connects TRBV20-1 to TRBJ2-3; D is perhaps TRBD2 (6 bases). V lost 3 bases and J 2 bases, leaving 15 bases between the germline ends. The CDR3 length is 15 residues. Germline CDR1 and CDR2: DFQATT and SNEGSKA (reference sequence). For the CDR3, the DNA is TGCAGTGCTAGTCTCACAGCGGGTTTCACAGATACGCAGTATTTT. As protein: CSASLTAGFTDTQYF.

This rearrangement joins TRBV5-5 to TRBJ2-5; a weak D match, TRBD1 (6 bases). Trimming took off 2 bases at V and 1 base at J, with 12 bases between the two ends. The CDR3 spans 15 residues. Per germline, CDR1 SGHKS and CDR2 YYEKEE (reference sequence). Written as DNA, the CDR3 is TGTGCCAGCAGCTTACAGGGCGCATTCCAAGAGACCCAGTACTTC. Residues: CASSLQGAFQETQYF.